The 20 T cell receptor beta chains below all came from one sample that was sequenced in a study of blood T cell repertoires in COVID-19. Sequencing used immunoSEQ multiplex PCR; TCRdb keeps in-frame clones, though not all of them. The profile shows 30,000 to 40,000 clones, around nine tenths of them singletons. The sample was peripheral blood. The origin of the receptors is a human donor with active COVID-19. The donor label of this sample is uncertain.

The chain links TRBV6-5 to TRBJ2-7, with D possibly TRBD2 on 6 matching bases. The ends were cut back, 6 bases at V and 3 bases at J, with 12 bases in the middle. This CDR3 comprises 13 residues. CDR1 and CDR2 from the germline V gene are MNHEY and SVGAGI. CDR3 sequence: CASSPRGGYEQYF. The CDR3 coding sequence is TGTGCCAGCAGCCCCCGGGGAGGCTACGAGCAGTACTTC.

This clone was detected once. V gene TRBV5-1 combines with J gene TRBJ1-1; D gene uncertain. Between the trimmed V and J ends, which lost 1 base and 5 bases, there was a span of 6 bases. This CDR3 region has 12 residues. CDR1 is SGHRS and CDR2 is YFSETQ in the germline V gene. CDR3 in amino acids: CASSLSGTEAFF. Written as DNA, the CDR3 is TGCGCCAGCAGCTTGTCGGGGACTGAAGCTTTCTTT.

The rearrangement links TRBV7-2 to TRBJ2-1, with 13 bases lining up with TRBD2. In germline, CDR1 is SGHTA, CDR2 FQGNSA. Trimming at V came to 5 bases and at J to 7 bases, leaving 5 bases not matched to a gene. This CDR3 is 15 amino acids long. CDR3 loop: CASSHTSGGGNEQFF. CDR3 sequence (DNA): TGTGCCAGCAGCCATACTAGCGGGGGGGGGAATGAGCAGTTCTTC.

V gene TRBV27 combines with J gene TRBJ1-2; the D is unclear. The germline gives CDR1 MNHEY, CDR2 SMNVEV (reference sequence). The V end lost 8 bases, the J end lost 4 bases, and 14 bases lay between the germline ends. There are 13 residues in the CDR3. CDR3 sequence (DNA): TGTGCCAGCCGCCCGGAACAGTTCTATGGCTACACCTTC. As protein: CASRPEQFYGYTF.

The chain joins TRBV7-2 to TRBJ1-5; D is uncertain. CDR1 and CDR2 (germline): SGHTA, FQGNSA. The CDR3 extends over 15 amino acids. V was clipped by 7 bases and J by 4 bases, with 17 bases between them. In DNA, the CDR3 is TGTGCCAGCACCCAAACTGACACGATTAATCAGCCCCAGCATTTT. Translating it yields CASTQTDTINQPQHF.

This sequence joins TRBV5-4 and TRBJ1-2; 7 bases are shared with TRBD1. J was trimmed by 3 bases and V by 1 base; bases with no gene match: 6. CDR3 length equals 15 residues. CDR1 and CDR2 (germline): SGHNT, YYREEE (reference sequence). The CDR3 nucleotides read TGTGCCAGCAGCTTGTGGGGGACAGAGCACTATGGCTACACCTTC. Translating gives CASSLWGTEHYGYTF.

The chain couples TRBV7-9 to TRBJ2-4, with TRBD1 identical over 7 bases. Germline V CDR1 and CDR2: SEHNR, FQNEAQ (reference sequence). J gave up 8 bases and V 5 bases, and 15 bases lay outside the gene matches. The CDR3 runs to 16 residues. CDR3 in DNA: TGTGCCAGCAGCCCAGGACAGGTCTTGGTGTTAGACATTCAGTACTTC. Translated, it gives CASSPGQVLVLDIQYF.

The chain couples TRBV5-6 to TRBJ1-2; D is unresolved. The CDR3 has 13 amino acids. CDR1 and CDR2 (germline): SGHDT, YYEEEE. Trimming took 5 bases from V and 4 from J, leaving 12 bases between them. The CDR3 loop is CASRTGSSYGYTF. In DNA, the CDR3 is TGTGCCAGCAGGACCGGGTCGAGCTATGGCTACACCTTC.

The V and J genes are TRBV11-1 and TRBJ2-7; TRBD1 aligns across 7 bases. Per germline, CDR1 SGHAT and CDR2 FQDESV (reference sequence). The trim removed 8 bases at V and 6 bases at J, leaving 10 bases unmatched. CDR3 length: 13 residues. The CDR3 loop is CASRPRQGSEQYF. The CDR3 bases are TGTGCCAGCCGGCCAAGACAGGGTAGCGAGCAGTACTTC.

The V gene is TRBV5-4, the J gene TRBJ1-6; TRBD1 matches at 7 bases. CDR1 is SGHNT and CDR2 is YYREEE in the germline V gene (reference sequence). This CDR3 is 14 amino acids long. J gave up 4 bases and V 4 bases, and 2 bases lay outside the gene matches. CDR3 bases: TGTGCCAGCAGCATGGACAGGTATAATTCACCCCTCCACTTT. It specifies CASSMDRYNSPLHF.

V is TRBV21-1 and J is TRBJ2-7; the table's D call of TRBD1 was not tested on the DNA. TRBV21-1 is noted as a pseudogene. This CDR3 comprises 15 residues. Written as DNA, the CDR3 is TGTGCCAGCAGCGTCTGGGGGCAGAGCTCCTACGAGCAGTACTTC. Its protein is CASSVWGQSSYEQYF.

This chain links TRBV2 with TRBJ2-7; D is unresolved. CDR1 is SNHLY and CDR2 is FYNNEI in the germline V gene. CDR3 length equals 12 residues. Trimming removed 8 bases at V and 6 bases at J, with 14 bases between. CDR3 sequence: CASGIGRIEQYF. The CDR3 DNA reads TGTGCCAGCGGAATTGGGCGTATCGAGCAGTACTTC.

The chain couples TRBV6-5 to TRBJ1-3, with D possibly TRBD1 on 6 matching bases. V lost 2 bases to trimming and J lost 7 bases, with 15 bases between them. There are 15 residues in the CDR3. CDR1 and CDR2 from the germline V gene are MNHEY and SVGAGI. This CDR3 is CASSYEQGPRNTIYF. The CDR3 DNA reads as TGTGCCAGCAGTTACGAACAGGGACCGCGGAACACCATATATTTT.

The genes are TRBV4-1 and TRBJ2-7, with D tentatively TRBD2 (7 bases). Germline V gene lookup returns CDR1 MGHRA and CDR2 YSYEKL. Deletions cut 4 bases from V and 8 bases from J, with 18 bases between. The CDR3 runs 14 residues. CDR3 sequence (DNA): TGCGCCAGCAGCCTGATCGAAGGGGGGGGAAAGCAGTACTTC. It specifies CASSLIEGGGKQYF.

The rearrangement links TRBV19 to TRBJ2-1, with D maybe TRBD1 (5 bases). Trimming pared 3 bases from V and 7 bases from J, leaving 19 bases between. In germline, CDR1 is LNHDA, CDR2 SQIVND (reference sequence). CDR3 length equals 16 residues. CDR3 amino acids: CASSMSQGLFLNEQFF. The CDR3 DNA reads TGTGCCAGTAGTATGTCGCAGGGTCTTTTTTTGAATGAGCAGTTCTTC.

The rearrangement uses TRBV20-1 and TRBJ1-2, with 10 bases identical to TRBD1. J lost 4 bases, V lost 6 bases, and 8 bases had no gene match. Germline V CDR1 and CDR2: DFQATT, SNEGSKA (reference sequence). This CDR3 is built from 14 residues. For the CDR3, the DNA is TGCAGTGCAAGTCCCGGGACAGGGGCCTATGGCTACACCTTC. This translates into CSASPGTGAYGYTF.

This sequence joins TRBV3-1 (or the pseudogene TRBV3-2) and TRBJ1-5; a possible D gene is TRBD1 (5 bases). This CDR3 region has 15 residues. Germline V gene lookup returns CDR1 LGHDT and CDR2 YNNKEL (reference sequence). V lost 0 bases and J 2 bases, leaving 8 bases between the germline ends. CDR3 sequence: CASSQDWGGNQPQHF. As DNA, the CDR3 is TGTGCCAGCAGCCAAGATTGGGGGGGCAATCAGCCCCAGCATTTT.

This clone occurred once. The V and J genes are TRBV7-9 and TRBJ2-2; possibly TRBD1 for D (6 bases). The CDR3 spans 15 residues. The V and J ends lost 5 bases and 1 base respectively, with 11 bases between them. Germline CDR1 and CDR2: SEHNR and FQNEAQ (reference sequence). DNA of the CDR3: TGTGCCAGCAGCGCACTGACAGGGAACACCGGGGAGCTGTTTTTT. Amino acids: CASSALTGNTGELFF.

The chain links TRBV29-1 to TRBJ2-5; D ambiguous. The CDR3 totals 14 residues. The V gene's germline CDR1 is SQVTM and CDR2 ANQGSEA. Trimming removed 4 bases at V and 4 bases at J, with 16 bases between. CDR3 amino acids: CSVGSPLPPETQYF. The CDR3 DNA sequence: TGCAGCGTTGGGTCCCCCCTACCCCCAGAGACCCAGTACTTC.

This clone has just a few counts. The CDR3 loop is CATSTDRGFTDTQYF. Written as DNA, the CDR3 is TGTGCCACCAGCACTGACAGGGGATTCACAGATACGCAGTATTTT. This sequence joins TRBV15 and TRBJ2-3, with 8 bases matching TRBD1. The length of the CDR3 is 15 residues. CDR1 is LNHNV and CDR2 is YYDKDF in the germline V gene (reference sequence). V was pared by 4 bases and J by 2 bases, with 5 bases of the junction left unmatched.